This TCR beta chain was documented in a study of untreated major depressive disorder. TCRdb's table, derived via immunoSEQ multiplex PCR, lists solely in-frame clones and lacks some. This table holds 15,000 to 20,000 clones, 85% found once. The TCR comes from a woman aged 25 to 39 in good health. The source material was CD4+ T cells from PBMCs.

Here the CDR3 reads CASRPQTDNYGYTF. The CDR3 DNA is TGTGCCAGCAGGCCACAGACAGATAACTATGGCTACACCTTC. The chain recombines TRBV7-9 with TRBJ1-2; tentatively, D is TRBD1 (5 bases). V was cut by 6 bases and J by 1 base, with 12 bases left in between. Per the germline V gene, CDR1 is SEHNR and CDR2 is FQNEAQ (reference sequence). The CDR3 spans 14 residues.